The clone carrying this T cell receptor (beta chain) was seen ten or more times. What it binds is not known. The entry originates in a study of spatial heterogeneity in lung cancer. TCRdb analysed the 5' RACE reads with MiXCR anew, one entry per CDR3 protein. The data contain about 29,000 distinct CDR3 sequences, just over 7% of them seen just once; the ten biggest clones take up around 25%. The study's findings and limits: When ubiquitous and regional expanded TCRs were counted, their numbers tracked ubiquitous and regional nonsynonymous mutations, respectively. Tracking of tumor mutation counts was seen in expanded intratumoral alpha and beta TCR counts.

Time point here: sample taken at primary tumor resection. The TCR sequence derives from a male donor with early-stage non-small cell lung cancer. The material sequenced was lung tumor tissue, taken at surgery.

CDR3 DNA sequence: TGCGCCAGCGACGACAGGGGGCGAGGGACAGATACGCAGTATTTT. It specifies CASDDRGRGTDTQYF. This sequence joins TRBV10-2 and TRBJ2-3, with 10 bases lining up with TRBD1. J was trimmed by 3 bases and V by 8 bases; bases with no gene match: 8. Germline CDR1 is WSHSY and CDR2 is SAAADI. The CDR3 loop spans 15 amino acids.